The 31 T cell receptor beta chains below come from one sample, sequenced in a study of CD8+CD57+ T cells in acquired aplastic anemia. Profiles of TCR beta VDJ and CDR3 were generated from a genomic DNA template. TCRdb re-called the reads through MiXCR, storing one row per CDR3 protein. The repertoire has roughly 240,000 distinct CDR3 sequences, 45% to 50% of them found once; the top ten carry 6.5% to 10%. Patients picked for sequencing had shown CD8+CD57+ cell expansion detected by flow cytometry. Sequenced material: sorted CD4+, CD8+, or CD8+CD57+ T cells (not recorded which) from PBMCs. The receptors shown here come from a human donor with aplastic anemia.

Details on this clonotype: Just one base apart from a much larger clone, this may be a read error. V usage is TRBV14 and J usage is TRBJ1-4, with TRBD1 matching over 9 bases. Germline V gene lookup returns CDR1 SGHDN and CDR2 FVKESK. CDR3 length: 16 amino acids. V lost 5 bases to trimming and J lost 4 bases; unmatched junction nucleotides: 8. The chain's CDR3 is CASSLLGTGINEKLFF. The CDR3 DNA sequence: TGTGCCAGCAGCTTACTTGGGACAGGGATTAATGAAAAACTGTTTTTT. The full variable domain, its missing parts supplied by reference TRBV14 and TRBJ1-4, is EAGVTQFPSHSVIEKGQTVTLRCDPISGHDNLYWYRRVMGKEIKFLLHFVKESKQDESGMPNNRFLAERTGGTYSTLKVQPAELEDSGVYFCASSLLGTGINEKLFFGSGTQLSVL.

The chain joins TRBV24-1 to TRBJ2-3, with 9 bases aligning to TRBD2. The V gene end was trimmed by 10 bases and the J gene end by 2 bases; junction bases not matched to a gene: 3. This CDR3 is built from 13 residues. Germline V gene lookup returns CDR1 KGHDR and CDR2 SFDVKD. The chain's CDR3 is CATGGRDTDTQYF. The CDR3 DNA is TGTGCCACAGGCGGGAGGGACACAGATACGCAGTATTTT.

This chain joins TRBV29-1 and TRBJ2-7; the D gene is possibly TRBD1 (5 bases). The CDR3 length is 16 residues. Germline V gives CDR1 SQVTM, CDR2 ANQGSEA. V gave up 6 bases and J gave up 3 bases, with 24 bases separating them. The CDR3 nucleotides are TGCAGCGTGTCGGGCCCGGGCCTCGTGGGGCTCTACGAGCAGTACTTC. This translates into CSVSGPGLVGLYEQYF.

The rearrangement links TRBV2 to TRBJ1-1, with D maybe TRBD1 (5 bases). Deletions cut 7 bases from V and 4 bases from J, with 13 bases between. This CDR3 contains 13 residues. Germline CDR1 SNHLY, CDR2 FYNNEI. CDR3 protein: CASNSRVGTEAFF. The CDR3 DNA is TGTGCCAGCAACTCCAGGGTGGGCACTGAAGCTTTCTTT.

This clonotype was detected a few times. CDR3 coding DNA: TGCAGTGCTAGTCCTCGGACCGGGAGTGGCTACACCTTC. Encoded protein: CSASPRTGSGYTF. The chain joins TRBV20-1 to TRBJ1-2; no clear D gene. In germline, CDR1 is DFQATT, CDR2 SNEGSKA (reference sequence). The CDR3 has 13 amino acids. Trimming removed 3 bases at V and 7 bases at J, with 15 bases between.

This sequence joins TRBV5-4 and TRBJ1-2, with 7 bases lining up with TRBD1. The CDR3 length is 17 residues. V lost 2 bases, J lost 7 bases, and 17 bases stayed unmatched. Per germline, CDR1 SGHNT and CDR2 YYREEE (reference sequence). The CDR3 region is CASSLAGGKDPSRGYTF. The DNA of the CDR3 is TGTGCCAGCAGCTTAGCAGGGGGGAAAGACCCGAGTCGTGGCTACACCTTC.

The CDR3 bases are TGTGCCAGCACGACAGGGGTAACTAATGAAAAACTGTTTTTT. Translating gives CASTTGVTNEKLFF. The gene calls are TRBV27 and TRBJ1-4; 8 bases map to TRBD1. Looked up from germline, CDR1 is MNHEY and CDR2 is SMNVEV (reference sequence). Trimming at V came to 7 bases and at J to 1 base, leaving 2 bases not matched to a gene. CDR3 length: 14 amino acids.

This clonotype showed up many times. The chain recombines TRBV4-1 with TRBJ1-6, with TRBD1 identical over 8 bases. The CDR3 extends over 16 amino acids. Losses at the gene ends were 3 bases for V and 7 bases for J; bases not matched to a gene: 8. Germline values: CDR1 MGHRA, CDR2 YSYEKL. CDR3 amino acids: CASSQDRVRFNSPLHF. CDR3 DNA sequence: TGCGCCAGCAGCCAGGACAGGGTTCGGTTCAATTCACCCCTCCACTTT.

This clonotype has ten or more counts. The chain has TRBV7-3 and TRBJ1-2; possible D gene TRBD1, 6 bases. CDR1 SGHTA and CDR2 FQGTGA come from the germline V gene. This CDR3 comprises 13 residues. V lost 5 bases, J lost 6 bases, and 13 bases lay in between. CDR3 DNA: TGTGCCAGCAGCGGGGGGCAGGCCCATGGCTACACCTTC. It is translated as CASSGGQAHGYTF.

The rearrangement joins TRBV12-3 or TRBV12-4 to TRBJ2-7; 7 nucleotides line up with TRBD1. This CDR3 is 14 amino acids long. Losses at the gene ends were 3 bases for V and 6 bases for J; bases not matched to a gene: 8. CDR3: CASSLRQGTAEQYF. DNA for the CDR3: TGTGCCAGCAGTTTGAGACAGGGCACCGCCGAGCAGTACTTC.

This clonotype was found many times. The V gene is TRBV20-1, the J gene TRBJ2-1, with 7 bases identical to TRBD2. The CDR3 totals 15 residues. J lost 3 bases, V lost 1 base, and 6 bases had no gene match. Germline-derived CDR1 and CDR2 are DFQATT and SNEGSKA (reference sequence). In nucleotides, the CDR3 is TGCAGTGCTAGAGGTGCTAGCGGAGTCTACAATGAGCAGTTCTTC. Amino acids: CSARGASGVYNEQFF.

This chain connects TRBV6-5 to TRBJ1-5; D is perhaps TRBD1 (6 bases). There are 15 residues in the CDR3. Germline V gene data show CDR1 as MNHEY and CDR2 as SVGAGI. Trimming stripped 6 bases from V and 0 bases from J, with 12 bases between. The CDR3 sequence: CASSQGQISNQPQHF. The CDR3 DNA sequence: TGTGCCAGCAGCCAAGGACAGATTAGCAATCAGCCCCAGCATTTT.

This clonotype occurred many times. The genes are TRBV19 and TRBJ2-3; a weak D match, TRBD2 (5 bases). The V gene lost 6 bases and the J gene lost 2 bases, with 9 bases spanning the gap. Germline CDR1 is LNHDA and CDR2 is SQIVND (reference sequence). CDR3 length: 13 residues. CDR3 DNA sequence: TGTGCCAGTAGAAGCGGTCCCACAGATACGCAGTATTTT. It yields the protein CASRSGPTDTQYF. Based on the CDR3 plus reference TRBV19 and TRBJ2-3, the full variable domain is DGGITQSPKYLFRKEGQNVTLSCEQNLNHDAMYWYRQDPGQGLRLIYYSQIVNDFQKGDIAEGYSVSREKKESFPLTVTSAQKNPTAFYLCASRSGPTDTQYFGPGTRLTVL.

CDR3 bases: TGTGCCAGCAGCCCAATTGGGACAGGGTTGGATGAGCAGTTCTTC. Its translation: CASSPIGTGLDEQFF. The chain has TRBV14 and TRBJ2-1; 9 bases line up with TRBD1. Per the germline V gene, CDR1 is SGHDN and CDR2 is FVKESK. Trimming at V came to 4 bases and at J to 8 bases, leaving 9 bases not matched to a gene. The length of the CDR3 is 15 residues. The variable domain in full, completed from reference TRBV14 and TRBJ2-1, reads EAGVTQFPSHSVIEKGQTVTLRCDPISGHDNLYWYRRVMGKEIKFLLHFVKESKQDESGMPNNRFLAERTGGTYSTLKVQPAELEDSGVYFCASSPIGTGLDEQFFGPGTRLTVL.

This sequence joins TRBV14 and TRBJ1-2; TRBD1 matches 7 bases. Trimming took 4 bases from V and 7 from J; bases not matched to a gene: 3. The CDR3 is 12 residues long. CDR1 and CDR2 (germline): SGHDN, FVKESK. The CDR3 reads CASSRDRVGYTF. For the CDR3, the DNA is TGTGCCAGCAGCCGAGACAGGGTTGGCTACACCTTC.

At least ten counts were recorded for this clonotype. The chain carries TRBV4-3 and TRBJ1-6; perhaps TRBD1 as D (5 bases). Trimming shortened V by 3 bases and J by 7 bases, and 19 bases separated the two germline ends. CDR1 LGHNA and CDR2 YSLEER come from the germline V gene. This CDR3 is 17 amino acids long. CDR3 DNA sequence: TGCGCCAGCAGCCAGGACATCTTGGGCCCCACCAATTCACCCCTCCACTTT. Translation: CASSQDILGPTNSPLHF.

In this sample, this clonotype turned up many times. The V call is TRBV20-1, the J call TRBJ1-5; 8 bases match TRBD1. Germline loops: CDR1 DFQATT, CDR2 SNEGSKA (reference sequence). This CDR3 spans 14 amino acids. V dropped 3 bases and J dropped 4; count of bases not matched to a gene: 5. Here the CDR3 DNA reads TGCAGTGCTAGGGACAGGGAAAGGAATCAGCCCCAGCATTTT. It codes for CSARDRERNQPQHF.

This clonotype was recorded at least ten times. The chain has TRBV2 and TRBJ2-7; a weak D match, TRBD2 (5 bases). The germline CDR1 and CDR2 sequences are SNHLY and FYNNEI. CDR3 size: 15 residues. Trimming left V 7 bases short and J 3 bases short, with 19 bases between. The CDR3 DNA sequence: TGTGCCAGCAAATTGGGTTGGGAGACTCACTACGAGCAGTACTTC. The encoded protein is CASKLGWETHYEQYF.

The chain couples TRBV28 to TRBJ2-7; D may be TRBD2 (6 bases). CDR1 and CDR2 (germline): MDHEN, SYDVKM. This CDR3 comprises 17 residues. V lost 1 base, J lost 3 bases, and 19 bases lay in between. The CDR3 DNA follows: TGTGCCAGCAGTTTATACTTACTTGACGGGAGTCTCTACGAGCAGTACTTC. Translating gives CASSLYLLDGSLYEQYF.

With regard to this clonotype: This may be a read error, as it is one base from a much larger clone. The CDR3 DNA sequence: TGTGCCAGCAGCCTCGGAGTTATGACCACTGAAGCTTTCTTT. Translation gives CASSLGVMTTEAFF. The chain combines TRBV9 with TRBJ1-1; D not resolved. Germline loops: CDR1 SGDLS, CDR2 YYNGEE. The V gene lost 4 bases and the J gene lost 4 bases, with 14 bases spanning the gap. The CDR3 is made up of 14 amino acids.

The rearrangement uses TRBV7-2 and TRBJ1-1; D gene ambiguous. The CDR3 sequence is 14 residues long. V lost 6 bases to trimming and J lost 4 bases, with 15 bases between them. Germline CDR1 SGHTA, CDR2 FQGNSA. Written as DNA, the CDR3 is TGTGCCAGCAGACCGGGCCCCGGGAGCACTGAAGCTTTCTTT. Translation gives CASRPGPGSTEAFF. The full variable domain, in which reference TRBV7-2 and TRBJ1-1 provide the parts outside the CDR3, is GAGVSQSPSNKVTEKGKDVELRCDPISGHTALYWYRQSLGQGLEFLIYFQGNSAPDKSGLPSDRFSAERTGGSVSTLTIQRTQQEDSAVYLCASRPGPGSTEAFFGQGTRLTVV.

This chain connects TRBV7-2 to TRBJ2-1; 7 bases agree with TRBD2. Germline lookup yields CDR1 SGHTA and CDR2 FQGNSA. V lost 1 base to trimming and J lost 9 bases; unmatched junction nucleotides: 15. This CDR3 region has 17 residues. CDR3 loop: CASSLGGGREYFSEQFF. The CDR3 bases are TGTGCCAGCAGCTTAGGGGGGGGGAGGGAATATTTCAGTGAGCAGTTCTTC.

This clonotype was seen repeatedly, ten times or more. V gene TRBV7-8 combines with J gene TRBJ1-5, with D possibly being TRBD1 (6 bases). V gave up 6 bases and J gave up 9 bases, with 21 bases separating them. The germline gives CDR1 SGHVS, CDR2 FQNEAQ. The length of the CDR3 is 15 residues. The CDR3 here is CASSSDRTTGRPQHF. DNA of the CDR3: TGTGCCAGCAGTTCAGACAGGACCACCGGGAGGCCCCAGCATTTT.

The chain joins TRBV6-1 to TRBJ2-7; 13 bases are a match to TRBD2. The trim removed 10 bases at V and 3 bases at J, leaving 9 bases unmatched. The germline gives CDR1 MNHNS, CDR2 SASEGT. The CDR3 contains 15 residues. In DNA, the CDR3 is TGTGCCATCTGGTCCGGGACTAGCGGGAACTACGAGCAGTACTTC. This gives the protein CAIWSGTSGNYEQYF.

This clonotype was counted a single time. The chain combines TRBV28 with TRBJ2-7; 7 bases line up with TRBD2. The V gene's germline CDR1 is MDHEN and CDR2 SYDVKM. The CDR3 covers 13 residues. After removal of 3 bases from V and 4 bases from J, the junction contained 3 bases not matched to a gene. The chain's CDR3 is CASSFLGGYEQYF. In DNA form, the CDR3 reads TGTGCCAGCAGTTTCTTGGGGGGGTACGAGCAGTACTTC.

This clonotype was seen many times. J is TRBJ2-7 and V is TRBV6-5; 8 bases agree with TRBD1. V gave up 2 bases and J gave up 4 bases; unmatched junction bases: 1. Germline lookup yields CDR1 MNHEY and CDR2 SVGAGI. The CDR3 sequence is 13 residues long. CDR3 region: CASSYDRGYEQYF. CDR3 DNA sequence: TGTGCCAGCAGTTACGACAGGGGTTACGAGCAGTACTTC.

The rearrangement uses TRBV24-1 and TRBJ2-2; D remains ambiguous. CDR1 and CDR2 (germline): KGHDR, SFDVKD. CDR3 length: 13 amino acids. Trimming cost V 7 bases and J 6 bases, with 11 bases left between them. The DNA of the CDR3 is TGTGCCACCAGGGAGTTCTCGGCCGGGGAGCTGTTTTTT. Translating gives CATREFSAGELFF.

On this clonotype: The conserved phenylalanine or tryptophan is not found at the CDR3 terminus, so this likely reflects a read error. The chain uses TRBV6-1 and TRBJ2-7, with 9 bases lining up with TRBD1. This CDR3 spans 15 amino acids. The germline V gene has CDR1 MNHNS and CDR2 SASEGT. CDR3 region: CASSEGQGETYEQYL. DNA for the CDR3: TGTGCCAGCAGTGAAGGACAGGGGGAAACCTACGAACAGTACCTC.

Points on this clonotype: Mismatch with germline at one junction end may stem from a read error. The V call is TRBV29-1, the J call TRBJ1-2, with unresolved D. The CDR3 extends over 15 amino acids. CDR1 and CDR2 (germline): SQVTM, ANQGSEA. CDR3 nucleotide sequence: TGCAGCGTTGAAGACGTTTACCGGCAGGATTATGGCCACACCTTC. Amino acid sequence: CSVEDVYRQDYGHTF.

The chain is built from TRBV6-4 and TRBJ2-1; D possibly corresponds to TRBD2 (6 bases). Germline-derived CDR1 and CDR2 are MRHNA and SNTAGT. The CDR3 has 15 residues. Trimming removed 5 bases from V and 0 bases from J, with 11 bases in between. The CDR3 reads CASSPDGGSYNEQFF. CDR3 coding DNA: TGTGCCAGCAGTCCCGACGGGGGCTCCTACAATGAGCAGTTCTTC.

This clonotype showed up many times. The chain is built from TRBV12-3 or TRBV12-4 and TRBJ2-7; 7 positions match TRBD2. V lost 6 bases, J lost 3 bases, and 8 bases stayed unmatched. The CDR3 has 14 residues. The CDR3 DNA is TGTGCCAGCAGCCTATACAGCGGGGACTACGAGCAGTACTTC. It is translated as CASSLYSGDYEQYF.